This is a list of T cell receptor beta chains from one sample in a study of CD8+ T cells in alopecia areata. Generated by immunoSEQ multiplex PCR, the TCRdb table keeps only in-frame clones and is missing some. This sample yields 90,000 to 130,000 clones, of which roughly three fifths are seen a single time; less than 15% belongs to the top ten. Sequencing was performed on CD8+ T cells sorted from blood, taken at week 24, from a patient treated with tofacitinib. The receptors were gathered from a human donor with alopecia areata. CDR3s include the opening cysteine and the closing phenylalanine or tryptophan. A D gene is named only where the DNA matches it firmly. Rows may omit the clone size; those that give it use once, few, many or a size class.

cdr3_length,d_call,v_call,clone_size,j_call,cdr3_nt,cdr3_aa
14,NA,TRBV9,few,TRBJ2-5,TGTGCCAGCAGCGTGAACATGGAGCAAGAGACCCAGTACTTC,CASSVNMEQETQYF
14,NA,TRBV27,few,TRBJ2-5,TGTGCCAGCAGTCTCAATGGACAGAGGGAGACCCAGTACTTC,CASSLNGQRETQYF
13,NA,TRBV27,NA,TRBJ2-7,TGTGCCAGCAGTCTGGGACGGTCCTACGAGCAGTACTTC,CASSLGRSYEQYF
15,NA,TRBV5-6,NA,TRBJ2-7,TGTGCCAGCAGCTCCCGCAGGGCAAGCTCCTACGAGCAGTACTTC,CASSSRRASSYEQYF
12,NA,TRBV5-6,NA,TRBJ2-2,TGTGCCAGCAGCTTGTTGATATCGGAGCTGTTTTTT,CASSLLISELFF
16,TRBD1,TRBV18,NA,TRBJ1-5,TGTGCCAGCTCACTTACCGGGACAGTAAGCAATCAGCCCCAGCATTTT,CASSLTGTVSNQPQHF
13,TRBD2,TRBV6-5,NA,TRBJ2-1,TGTGCCAGCAGTTACGCTAGCGGGGTAGGGCAGTTCTTC,CASSYASGVGQFF
15,NA,TRBV4-3,once,TRBJ1-6,TGCGCCAGCAGCCAAATTTTGACAGAGGATTCACCCCTCCACTTT,CASSQILTEDSPLHF
15,NA,TRBV19,NA,TRBJ2-7,TGTGCCAGTAACGACATAGGCGGTGGATCCTACGAGCAGTACTTC,CASNDIGGGSYEQYF
12,NA,TRBV11-2,NA,TRBJ2-5,TGTGCCAGCAGCTTAGACCAAGAGACCCAGTACTTC,CASSLDQETQYF
13,NA,TRBV27,few,TRBJ2-7,TGTGCCTCAGGGGCCACCCTGGCCTACGAGCAGTACTTC,CASGATLAYEQYF
13,NA,TRBV29-1,NA,TRBJ1-2,TGCAGCGTCCGACTGACAGTGGGACATGGCTACACCTTC,CSVRLTVGHGYTF
12,NA,TRBV4-2,NA,TRBJ2-2,TGTGCCAGCAGCCACGCCTTAGAGGAGCTGTTTTTT,CASSHALEELFF
11,NA,TRBV29-1,NA,TRBJ1-4,TGCAGCGTGAGACAGAGTGAAAAACTGTTTTTT,CSVRQSEKLFF
16,NA,TRBV4-2,NA,TRBJ1-4,TGTGCCAGCAGCCAAGATATCGGGGGACTTGAAGAAAAACTGTTTTTT,CASSQDIGGLEEKLFF
14,NA,TRBV5-6,NA,TRBJ2-1,TGTGCCAGCAGCTTTCGGGCGGGGTACAATGAGCAGTTCTTC,CASSFRAGYNEQFF
16,TRBD1,TRBV7-2,NA,TRBJ2-3,TGTGCCAGCAGCTTAGCCGGGACAGGGGGTTCAGATACGCAGTATTTT,CASSLAGTGGSDTQYF
16,TRBD1,TRBV25-1,NA,TRBJ1-2,TGTGCCAGCAGTGATCCGACAGGGCTAGGGAACTATGGCTACACCTTC,CASSDPTGLGNYGYTF
15,TRBD1,TRBV19,NA,TRBJ1-5,TGTGCCAGTAGTATCGGACAGGGGCCGGGTCAGCCCCAGCATTTT,CASSIGQGPGQPQHF
14,NA,TRBV5-6,NA,TRBJ1-3,TGTGCCAGCACCGTCGGGGGCCTCGGAAACACCATATATTTT,CASTVGGLGNTIYF
13,NA,TRBV30,NA,TRBJ2-5,TGTGCCTGGAGTGTTCAGGGGACGGAGACCCAGTACTTC,CAWSVQGTETQYF
15,TRBD2,TRBV6-6,NA,TRBJ2-7,TGTGCCAGCAGTGACTACCGGGACTACTACTACGAGCAGTACTTC,CASSDYRDYYYEQYF
13,NA,TRBV7-8,NA,TRBJ2-5,TGTGCCAGCTATAGCATGGGGTCAGAGACCCAGTACTTC,CASYSMGSETQYF
14,NA,TRBV5-6,NA,TRBJ1-2,TGTGCCAGCAGAGTGCAGGGGAGTTACTATGGCTACACCTTC,CASRVQGSYYGYTF
13,TRBD1,TRBV30,few,TRBJ2-7,TGTGCCTGGAACGGACAGGGCACGCGCGAGCAGTACTTC,CAWNGQGTREQYF
14,NA,TRBV2,few,TRBJ2-7,TGTGCCAGCAGTCGGGACTCCAAGTCCTACGAGCAGTACTTC,CASSRDSKSYEQYF
16,NA,TRBV4-1,NA,TRBJ2-7,TGCGCCAGCAGCCAAGATGTGGCAGTATTATCCTACGAGCAGTACTTC,CASSQDVAVLSYEQYF
14,NA,TRBV4-1,NA,TRBJ2-7,TGCGCCAGCAGCCCCGTCGGGGGTCCCTACGAGCAGTACTTC,CASSPVGGPYEQYF
19,TRBD2,TRBV5-1,NA,TRBJ2-1,TGCGCCAGCAGCCCCTGGGACAGGGAAGCGGCTAGCGGGGGGAATGAGCAGTTCTTC,CASSPWDREAASGGNEQFF
14,TRBD1,TRBV4-3,NA,TRBJ1-1,TGCGCCAGCAGCCTCAGGGGGGGGAACACTGAAGCTTTCTTT,CASSLRGGNTEAFF
16,NA,TRBV4-3,NA,TRBJ2-2,TGCGCCAGCAGCCAAGTGATCCCGGTGGACACCGGGGAGCTGTTTTTT,CASSQVIPVDTGELFF
15,NA,TRBV27,NA,TRBJ2-7,TGTGCCAGCAGTCAGCTTTCCAAAAGCTCCTACGAGCAGTACTTC,CASSQLSKSSYEQYF
16,TRBD1,TRBV4-3,medium-sized,TRBJ1-4,TGCGCCAGCAGCCCCGGCCCCGGGACAGGGGCTGAAAAACTGTTTTTT,CASSPGPGTGAEKLFF
13,NA,TRBV5-6,NA,TRBJ2-6,TGTGCCAGCAGCTTGGCTGGGGCCAACGTCCTGACTTTC,CASSLAGANVLTF
15,NA,TRBV10-3,NA,TRBJ1-5,TGTGCCATCAGTGAGGGAGTAGGGATTGCGCAGCCCCAGCATTTT,CAISEGVGIAQPQHF
15,TRBD1,TRBV30,NA,TRBJ1-1,TGTGCCTGGAGCCTCCAACAGGGGTTGCGCACTGAAGCTTTCTTT,CAWSLQQGLRTEAFF
15,TRBD1,TRBV11-2,few,TRBJ2-6,TGTGCCAGCAGCCACACAGGGGGCGGGGCCAACGTCCTGACTTTC,CASSHTGGGANVLTF
15,NA,TRBV10-3,few,TRBJ1-5,TGTGCCATCAGGGACAGTTATAATAGCAATCAGCCCCAGCATTTT,CAIRDSYNSNQPQHF
15,NA,TRBV27,NA,TRBJ2-7,TGTGCCAGCAGCCCCGGACCGGGAAGCTCCTACGAGCAGTACTTC,CASSPGPGSSYEQYF